This T cell receptor beta chain stems from a study of beta chain features in type 1 diabetes. Study-wide context: What patients shared with healthy donors was a similar profile of age, gender and cell yields. Overall study results and limits: PCR might pick shorter templates more often, in the same way for patients and controls. Among patients, naive, central memory and Treg TCRB repertoires appeared more similar than among healthy donors. For type 1 diabetes patients, VDJ junctions showed fewer insertions and more deletions.

Unmatched junction bases numbered 8, after V lost 4 bases and J lost 4 bases. The CDR3 contains 16 residues. This clone was picked up a small number of times. The antigen is unknown. Expressed TCRB transcripts were sequenced because the entire RNA isolate underwent reverse transcription. TCRdb's copy holds only in-frame clones and misses some; the assay was immunoSEQ multiplex PCR. The sample shows more than 300,000 clones, roughly 12% of them seen only once. This clonotype originated in a man aged 18 to 35 in good health. The J gene is TRBJ2-3, the V gene TRBV23-1; 10 bases match TRBD2. TRBV23-1 qualifies as an ORF whose function is uncertain. Sequenced material: naive CD4+ T cells from blood. CDR3 coding DNA: TGCGCCAGCAGTCCTCTAGCGGGAGTTTCGCCAGATACGCAGTATTTT. Its translation is CASSPLAGVSPDTQYF.